This paragraph covers one TCR beta chain sequence. The investigators reverse transcribed all of the isolated RNA, so they sequenced expressed TCRB transcripts. Generated by immunoSEQ multiplex PCR, the TCRdb table keeps only in-frame clones and is missing some. The sample contains about 450,000 clones, about an eighth of which appear only once. This entry comes from a study of beta chain features in type 1 diabetes. Study summary: Comparable age, gender and cell yields were observed in patients relative to healthy donors.

Germline V gene lookup returns CDR1 MGHRA and CDR2 YSYEKL. This CDR3 spans 16 amino acids. The V end lost 3 bases, the J end lost 4 bases, and 13 bases lay between the germline ends. Input material: naive CD4+ T cells from blood. J is TRBJ1-6 and V is TRBV4-1, with D possibly TRBD1 on 5 matching bases. The receptor's source is a woman in her late teens or twenties in good health. CDR3 sequence reads: CASSQQIREYNSPLHF. For the CDR3, the DNA is TGCGCCAGCAGCCAGCAAATCAGGGAGTATAATTCACCCCTCCACTTT.